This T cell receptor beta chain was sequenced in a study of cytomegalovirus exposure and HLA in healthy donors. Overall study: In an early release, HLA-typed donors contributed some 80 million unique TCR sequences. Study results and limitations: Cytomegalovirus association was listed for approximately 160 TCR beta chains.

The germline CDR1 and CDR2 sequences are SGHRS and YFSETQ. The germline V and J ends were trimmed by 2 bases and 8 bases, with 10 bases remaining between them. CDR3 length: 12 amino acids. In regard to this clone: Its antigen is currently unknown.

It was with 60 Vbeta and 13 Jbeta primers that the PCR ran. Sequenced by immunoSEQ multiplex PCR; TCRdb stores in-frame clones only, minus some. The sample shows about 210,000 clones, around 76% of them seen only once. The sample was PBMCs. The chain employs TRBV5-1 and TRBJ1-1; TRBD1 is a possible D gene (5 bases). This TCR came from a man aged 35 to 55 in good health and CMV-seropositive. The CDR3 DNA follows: TGCGCCAGCAGCTTAGACAGACAAGAAGCTTTCTTT. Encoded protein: CASSLDRQEAFF.